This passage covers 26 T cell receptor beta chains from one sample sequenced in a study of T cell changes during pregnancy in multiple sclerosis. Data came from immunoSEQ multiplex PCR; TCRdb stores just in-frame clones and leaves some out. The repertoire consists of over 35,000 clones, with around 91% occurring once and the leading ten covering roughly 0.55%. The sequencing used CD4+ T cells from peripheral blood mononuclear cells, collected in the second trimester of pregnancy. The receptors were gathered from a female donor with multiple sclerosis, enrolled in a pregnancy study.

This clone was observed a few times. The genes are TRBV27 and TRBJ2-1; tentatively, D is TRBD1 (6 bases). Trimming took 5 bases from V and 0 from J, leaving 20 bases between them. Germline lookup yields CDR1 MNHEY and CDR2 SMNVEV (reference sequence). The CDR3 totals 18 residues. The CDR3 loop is CASSLTGGLSGSYNEQFF. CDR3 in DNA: TGTGCCAGCAGTCTGACAGGAGGACTGAGCGGCTCCTACAATGAGCAGTTCTTC.

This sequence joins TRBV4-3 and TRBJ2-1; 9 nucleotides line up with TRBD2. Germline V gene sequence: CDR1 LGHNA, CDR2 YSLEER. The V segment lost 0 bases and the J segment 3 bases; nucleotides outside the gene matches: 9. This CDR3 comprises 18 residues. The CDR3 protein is CASSQEALLAGSYNEQFF. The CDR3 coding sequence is TGCGCCAGCAGCCAAGAGGCCTTACTAGCGGGCAGCTACAATGAGCAGTTCTTC.

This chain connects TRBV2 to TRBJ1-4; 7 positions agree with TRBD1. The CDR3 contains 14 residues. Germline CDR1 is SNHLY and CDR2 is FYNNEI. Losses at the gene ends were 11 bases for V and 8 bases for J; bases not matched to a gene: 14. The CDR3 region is CAGSQGRSEEKLFF. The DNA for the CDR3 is TGTGCCGGCTCACAGGGGAGGTCCGAGGAAAAACTGTTTTTT.

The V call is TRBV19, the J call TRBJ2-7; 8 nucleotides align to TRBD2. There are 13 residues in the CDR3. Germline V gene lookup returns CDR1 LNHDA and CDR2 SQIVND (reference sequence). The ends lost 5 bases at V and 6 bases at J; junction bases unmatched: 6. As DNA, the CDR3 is TGTGCCAGTAGTCAGTTGGCGGGAGGCGAGCAGTACTTC. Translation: CASSQLAGGEQYF.

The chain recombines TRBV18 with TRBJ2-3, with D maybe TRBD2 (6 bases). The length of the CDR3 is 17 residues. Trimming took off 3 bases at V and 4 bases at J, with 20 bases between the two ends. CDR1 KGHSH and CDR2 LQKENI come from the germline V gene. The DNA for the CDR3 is TGTGCCAGCTCACCTATTCCGGGACTCGGGGAAGCAGATACGCAGTATTTT. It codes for CASSPIPGLGEADTQYF.

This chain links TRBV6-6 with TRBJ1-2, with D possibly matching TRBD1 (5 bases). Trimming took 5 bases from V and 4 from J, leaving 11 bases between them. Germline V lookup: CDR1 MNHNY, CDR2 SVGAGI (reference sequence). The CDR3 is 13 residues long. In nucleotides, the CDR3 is TGTGCCAGCAGTGCGGGACCGAGCTATGGCTACACCTTC. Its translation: CASSAGPSYGYTF.

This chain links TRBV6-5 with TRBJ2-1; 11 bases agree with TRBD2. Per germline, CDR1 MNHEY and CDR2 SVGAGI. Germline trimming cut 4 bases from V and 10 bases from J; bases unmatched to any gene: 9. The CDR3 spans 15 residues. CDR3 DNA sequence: TGTGCCAGCAGTTCGGGACTAGCGGACATCGGCGAGCAGTTCTTC. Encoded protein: CASSSGLADIGEQFF.

The CDR3 reads CASSTIGEKLFF. DNA for the CDR3: TGTGCCAGCAGCACGATCGGGGAAAAACTGTTTTTT. V gene TRBV28 combines with J gene TRBJ1-4, with unresolved D. The germline CDR1 and CDR2 sequences are MDHEN and SYDVKM. Trimming removed 6 bases at V and 8 bases at J, with 10 bases between. This CDR3 has 12 amino acids.

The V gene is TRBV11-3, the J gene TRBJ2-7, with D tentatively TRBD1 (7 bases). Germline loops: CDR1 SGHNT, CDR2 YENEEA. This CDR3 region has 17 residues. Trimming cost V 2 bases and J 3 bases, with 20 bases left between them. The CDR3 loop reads CASSLTRGEDLDYEQYF. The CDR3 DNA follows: TGTGCCAGCAGCTTAACCAGGGGGGAGGACCTTGACTACGAGCAGTACTTC. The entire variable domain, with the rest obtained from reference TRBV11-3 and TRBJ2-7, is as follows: EAGVVQSPRYKIIEKKQPVAFWCNPISGHNTLYWYLQNLGQGPELLIRYENEEAVDDSQLPKDRFSAERLKGVDSTLKIQPAELGDSAVYLCASSLTRGEDLDYEQYFGPGTRLTVT.

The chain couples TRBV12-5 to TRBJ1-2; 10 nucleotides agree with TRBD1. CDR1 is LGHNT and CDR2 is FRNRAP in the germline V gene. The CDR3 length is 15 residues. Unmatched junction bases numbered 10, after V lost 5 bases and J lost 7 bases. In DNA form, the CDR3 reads TGTGCTAGTGGTCTCGAGACAGGGGGCGAATTTGGCTACACCTTC. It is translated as CASGLETGGEFGYTF.

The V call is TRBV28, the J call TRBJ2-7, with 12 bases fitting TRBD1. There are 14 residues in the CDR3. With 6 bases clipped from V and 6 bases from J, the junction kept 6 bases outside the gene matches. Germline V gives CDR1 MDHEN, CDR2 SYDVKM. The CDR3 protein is CASRTGTGGSEQYF. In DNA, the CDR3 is TGTGCCAGCAGGACCGGGACAGGGGGCAGCGAGCAGTACTTC. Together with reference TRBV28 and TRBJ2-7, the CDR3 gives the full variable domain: DVKVTQSSRYLVKRTGEKVFLECVQDMDHENMFWYRQDPGLGLRLIYFSYDVKMKEKGDIPEGYSVSREKKERFSLILESASTNQTSMYLCASRTGTGGSEQYFGPGTRLTVT.

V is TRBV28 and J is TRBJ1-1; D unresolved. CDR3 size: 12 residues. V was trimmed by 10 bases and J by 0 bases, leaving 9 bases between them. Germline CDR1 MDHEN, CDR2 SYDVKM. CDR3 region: CAIRDLNTEAFF. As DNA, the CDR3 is TGTGCCATCCGAGACTTGAACACTGAAGCTTTCTTT. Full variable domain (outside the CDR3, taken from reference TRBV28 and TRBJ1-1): DVKVTQSSRYLVKRTGEKVFLECVQDMDHENMFWYRQDPGLGLRLIYFSYDVKMKEKGDIPEGYSVSREKKERFSLILESASTNQTSMYLCAIRDLNTEAFFGQGTRLTVV.

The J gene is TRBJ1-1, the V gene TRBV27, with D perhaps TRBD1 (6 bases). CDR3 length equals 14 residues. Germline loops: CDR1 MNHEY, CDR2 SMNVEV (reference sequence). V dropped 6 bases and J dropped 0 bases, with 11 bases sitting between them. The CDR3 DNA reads TGTGCCAGCAGCCGAGGGGGTTTGAACACTGAAGCTTTCTTT. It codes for CASSRGGLNTEAFF.

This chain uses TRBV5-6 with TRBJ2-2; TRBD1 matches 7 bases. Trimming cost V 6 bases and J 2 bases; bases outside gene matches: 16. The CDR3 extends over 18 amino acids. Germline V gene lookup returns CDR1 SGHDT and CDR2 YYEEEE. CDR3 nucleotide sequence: TGTGCCAGCAAGGTCTGGGGTGCAGGGGGATTTAACACCGGGGAGCTGTTTTTT. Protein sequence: CASKVWGAGGFNTGELFF.

CDR3 loop: CASSPASPSSYNEQFF. The CDR3 DNA follows: TGTGCCAGCAGCCCTGCGTCTCCTAGCTCCTACAATGAGCAGTTCTTC. The chain uses TRBV7-2 and TRBJ2-1, with D hard to call. Trimming removed 5 bases from V and 0 bases from J, with 14 bases in between. The germline V gene encodes CDR1 SGHTA and CDR2 FQGNSA. The CDR3 covers 16 residues.

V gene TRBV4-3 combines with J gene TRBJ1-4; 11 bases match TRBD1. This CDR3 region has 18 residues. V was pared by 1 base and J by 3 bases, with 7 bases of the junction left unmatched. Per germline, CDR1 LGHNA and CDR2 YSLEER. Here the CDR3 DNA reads TGCGCCAGCAGCCAAGGGTTAGGACAGGGGGCGTCTAATGAAAAACTGTTTTTT. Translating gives CASSQGLGQGASNEKLFF.

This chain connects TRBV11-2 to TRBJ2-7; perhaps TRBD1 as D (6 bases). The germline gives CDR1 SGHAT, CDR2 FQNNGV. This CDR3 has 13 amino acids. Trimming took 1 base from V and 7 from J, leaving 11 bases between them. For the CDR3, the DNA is TGTGCCAGCAGCTTAGTCCCAGGGGAAGAGCAGTACTTC. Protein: CASSLVPGEEQYF.

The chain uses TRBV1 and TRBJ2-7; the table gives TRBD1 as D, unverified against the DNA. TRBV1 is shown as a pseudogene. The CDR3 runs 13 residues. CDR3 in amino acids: CTSSLHTIYEQYF. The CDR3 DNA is TGCACCAGCAGCCTACATACCATTTACGAGCAGTACTTC.

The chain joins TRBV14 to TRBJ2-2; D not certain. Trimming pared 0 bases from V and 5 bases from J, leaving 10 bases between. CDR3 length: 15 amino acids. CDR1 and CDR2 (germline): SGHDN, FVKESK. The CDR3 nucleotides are TGTGCCAGCAGCCAAGATGCAACTTGGACCGGGGAGCTGTTTTTT. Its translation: CASSQDATWTGELFF.

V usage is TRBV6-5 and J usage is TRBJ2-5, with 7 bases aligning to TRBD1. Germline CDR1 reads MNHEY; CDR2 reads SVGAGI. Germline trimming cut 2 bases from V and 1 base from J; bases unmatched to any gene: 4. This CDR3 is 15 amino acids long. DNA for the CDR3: TGTGCCAGCAGTTACGATAGGGGGCCCCAAGAGACCCAGTACTTC. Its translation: CASSYDRGPQETQYF.

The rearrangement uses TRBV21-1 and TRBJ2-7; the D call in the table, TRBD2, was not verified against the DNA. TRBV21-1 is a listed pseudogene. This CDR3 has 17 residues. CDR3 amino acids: CASSKAVGRPLGDEQYF. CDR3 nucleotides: TGTGCCAGCAGCAAAGCTGTCGGGAGGCCTCTGGGGGACGAGCAGTACTTC.

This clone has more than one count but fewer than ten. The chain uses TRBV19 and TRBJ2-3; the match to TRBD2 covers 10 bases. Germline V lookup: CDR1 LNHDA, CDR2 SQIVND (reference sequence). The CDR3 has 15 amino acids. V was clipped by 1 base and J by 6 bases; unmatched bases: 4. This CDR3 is CASSIASSGSDTQYF. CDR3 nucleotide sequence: TGTGCCAGTAGTATAGCTTCTAGCGGGAGTGATACGCAGTATTTT.

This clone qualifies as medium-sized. CDR3 in amino acids: CPQTGGQPQHF. Here the CDR3 DNA reads TGTCCCCAGACAGGGGGTCAGCCCCAGCATTTT. The V and J genes are TRBV28 and TRBJ1-5; TRBD1 agrees at 9 bases. CDR3 length: 11 amino acids. Germline V gene sequence: CDR1 MDHEN, CDR2 SYDVKM.

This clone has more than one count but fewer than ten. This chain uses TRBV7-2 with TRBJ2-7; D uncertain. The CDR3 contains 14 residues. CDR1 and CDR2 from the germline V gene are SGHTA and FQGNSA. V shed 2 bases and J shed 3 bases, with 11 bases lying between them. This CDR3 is CASSLTLGYYEQYF. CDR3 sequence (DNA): TGTGCCAGCAGCTTAACTCTTGGTTACTACGAGCAGTACTTC.

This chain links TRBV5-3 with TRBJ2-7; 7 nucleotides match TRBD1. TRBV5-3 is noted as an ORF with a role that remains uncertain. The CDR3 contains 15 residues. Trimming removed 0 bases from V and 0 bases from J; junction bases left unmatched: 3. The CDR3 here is CARSLGRGISYEQYF. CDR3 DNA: TGTGCCAGAAGCTTGGGCAGGGGGATCTCCTACGAGCAGTACTTC.

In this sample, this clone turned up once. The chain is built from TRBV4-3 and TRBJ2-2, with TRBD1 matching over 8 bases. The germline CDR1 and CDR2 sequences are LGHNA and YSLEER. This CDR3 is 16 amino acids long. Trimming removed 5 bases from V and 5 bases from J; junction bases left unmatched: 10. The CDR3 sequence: CASSTPRGRWTGELFF. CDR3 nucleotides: TGCGCCAGCAGCACCCCCAGGGGGCGATGGACCGGGGAGCTGTTTTTT.